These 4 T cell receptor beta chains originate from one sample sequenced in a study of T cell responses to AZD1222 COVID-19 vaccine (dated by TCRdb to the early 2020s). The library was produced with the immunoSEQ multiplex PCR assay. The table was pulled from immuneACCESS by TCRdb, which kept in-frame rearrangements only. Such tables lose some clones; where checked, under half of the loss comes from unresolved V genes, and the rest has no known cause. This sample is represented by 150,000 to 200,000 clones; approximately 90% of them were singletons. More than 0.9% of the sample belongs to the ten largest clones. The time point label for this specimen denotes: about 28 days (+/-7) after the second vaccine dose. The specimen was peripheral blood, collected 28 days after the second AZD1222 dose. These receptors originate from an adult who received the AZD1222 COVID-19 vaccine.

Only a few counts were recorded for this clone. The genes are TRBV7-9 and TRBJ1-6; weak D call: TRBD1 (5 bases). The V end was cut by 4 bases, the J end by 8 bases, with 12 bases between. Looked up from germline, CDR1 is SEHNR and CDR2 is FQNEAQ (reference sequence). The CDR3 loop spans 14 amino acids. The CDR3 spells CASSSSGQHSPLHF. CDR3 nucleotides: TGTGCCAGCAGCTCTAGCGGACAACATTCACCCCTCCACTTT.

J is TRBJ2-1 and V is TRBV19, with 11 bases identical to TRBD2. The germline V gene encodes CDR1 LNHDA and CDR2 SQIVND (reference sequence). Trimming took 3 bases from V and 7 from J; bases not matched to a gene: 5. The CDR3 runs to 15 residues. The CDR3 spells CASSIGTSGSNEQFF. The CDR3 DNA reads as TGTGCCAGTAGTATCGGAACTAGCGGGAGTAATGAGCAGTTCTTC.

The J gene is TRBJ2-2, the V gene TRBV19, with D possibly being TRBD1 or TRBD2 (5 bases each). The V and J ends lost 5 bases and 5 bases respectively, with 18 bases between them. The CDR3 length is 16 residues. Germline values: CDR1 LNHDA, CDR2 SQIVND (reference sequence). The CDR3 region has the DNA TGTGCCAGTAGTGTTCTGTGGGACCTTAGGACCGGGGAGCTGTTTTTT. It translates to CASSVLWDLRTGELFF. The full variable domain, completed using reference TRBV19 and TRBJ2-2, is DGGITQSPKYLFRKEGQNVTLSCEQNLNHDAMYWYRQDPGQGLRLIYYSQIVNDFQKGDIAEGYSVSREKKESFPLTVTSAQKNPTAFYLCASSVLWDLRTGELFFGEGSRLTVL.

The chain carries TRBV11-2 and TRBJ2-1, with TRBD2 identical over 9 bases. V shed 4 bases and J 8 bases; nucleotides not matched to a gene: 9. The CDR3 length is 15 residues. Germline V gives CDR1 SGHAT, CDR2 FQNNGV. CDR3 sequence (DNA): TGTGCCAGCAGCTCACTAGCGGGTGCGGTCTATGAGCAGTTCTTC. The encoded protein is CASSSLAGAVYEQFF.